One TCR beta chain is described in this entry. This clone's antigen is unknown. It has no much larger one-base neighbor in the sample; base qualities were not kept. The donors belonged to the validation cohort of about 110 subjects, which was separate from the approximately 700-subject first cohort. The sample belongs to a study of cytomegalovirus exposure and HLA in healthy donors (dated by TCRdb to 2015 to 2018). Regarding the research as a whole: A later analysis indicated that the 120 or so validation repertoires were generated on the platform also employed for the 670 or so repertoires of the first cohort. The study was designed to test whether signatures of past pathogen exposure could be identified by cataloging public T cell receptors. Along with the roughly 670-subject first cohort, a separate validation cohort of over a hundred different subjects was used. To predict cytomegalovirus infection status, the study combined high-throughput TCR immunosequencing, statistical association of individual TCRs with disease status, and machine learning. On the study overall, not on this receptor specifically: Cytomegalovirus status was reported to be diagnosed by the classifier with high specificity and sensitivity in both the original and validation cohorts. The authors suggested that the approach could potentially be generalized to other disease states and immunological phenotypes. The validation cohort had no HLA typing available for a later analysis, so co-occurrence within that cohort was assessed over all 120 repertoires. A few of the identified cytomegalovirus-associated TCR beta chains were confirmed in vitro to be specific for cytomegalovirus antigens. The study listed 150 to 200 TCR beta chains as associated with cytomegalovirus. Across donors, most TCR sequences were observed very rarely, whereas some public TCRs were present in many individuals. Subsequent analysis determined that TCRs grouped into clusters in the first cohort also showed a tendency toward co-occurrence across the roughly 120 validation repertoires, and 85% to 95% of cluster scores exceeded 0.

Counted from cysteine to phenylalanine, this CDR3 has 15 amino acids. The DNA shown is the 45-base CDR3, in frame from base 1. The germline V end is reduced by 4 bases and the J end by 7 bases; junction bases left unmatched: 4. Reading the germline V gene gives CDR1 SGDLS and CDR2 YYNGEE. The method behind the library was the immunoSEQ multiplex PCR assay. The authors' pipeline ran thus. To diagnose cytomegalovirus status from the catalog of TCR beta chain sequences, a statistical classification framework was built. TCRdb carries this immuneACCESS record with in-frame sequences only. Its versions omit some clonotypes, under half of them owing to an unresolved V gene in the studies checked, with the rest unexplained. V, J and clone size derive from that table, while D and trimming were established from the DNA sequence. The sample table contains 75,000 to 95,000 clones; only one count was recorded for about 96% of them. 0.6% to 0.95% of the sample lies in the top ten.

The rearranged segments are TRBV9 and TRBJ2-2, and 13 bases in between align with TRBD2. The sample was PBMCs. The TCR originated in a man between 18 and 29 years old in good health and CMV-seronegative. The CDR3 is CASSLGLAGNGELFF. The DNA sequence follows: TGTGCCAGCAGCTTGGGACTAGCGGGAAACGGGGAGCTGTTTTTT.